This T cell receptor (beta chain) was identified during a study of monozygotic twins with inflammatory bowel disease. The cDNA of both the TCRalpha and TCRbeta chains was subjected to two nested PCRs of around 15 and 10 cycles. Reprocessing the 5' RACE reads, TCRdb reports a single entry for every CDR3 protein and omits DNA. There are 300,000 to 450,000 distinct CDR3 sequences in the sample, with just over 2.5% held by the top ten. Overall study findings and caveats: Discrimination among different T cell subtypes was not achievable. Support was absent for any single strong signal or clonotype linked to IBD.

There are 13 residues in the CDR3. Germline V CDR1 and CDR2: SGHTA, FQGNSA. In the case of this clonotype: Antigen: not known.

The specimen sequenced was blood. This receptor was identified in a human donor with ulcerative colitis or Crohn's disease, or a healthy co-twin of an affected twin (not recorded which). This chain joins TRBV7-2 and TRBJ2-7; TCRdb gives TRBD1 as the D gene, but with no DNA this cannot be confirmed. The CDR3 protein is CASSPDRAREQYF. Full variable domain (remainder filled in from reference TRBV7-2 and TRBJ2-7): GAGVSQSPSNKVTEKGKDVELRCDPISGHTALYWYRQSLGQGLEFLIYFQGNSAPDKSGLPSDRFSAERTGGSVSTLTIQRTQQEDSAVYLCASSPDRAREQYFGPGTRLTVT.